This TCR beta chain came from a study of vaccination and CD4 T cells after COVID-19. Regarding treatment: roughly ten-day PBMC culture with coronavirus spike peptide pools or control peptides (ViraFEST assay). Investigators obtained the unexposed donor's CD4+ T cells before the COVID-19 pandemic (2011-2018). CD4+ T cells that had been cultured provided DNA sequenced with the Oncomine TCR Beta short-read assay. Investigators obtained genomic DNA by extraction from cultured CD4+ T cells. TCRdb used MiXCR to reprocess the PCR reads, holding one entry per CDR3 protein. The table records more than 7,500 distinct CDR3 sequences, 44% of them present only once. The germline V gene has CDR1 SGHNT and CDR2 YENEEA. Losses at the gene ends were 2 bases for V and 1 base for J; bases not matched to a gene: 7. The CDR3 is 16 amino acids. Of note for this clonotype: Its matching antigen is unknown.

The sequence came from a human donor in good health. This sequence joins TRBV11-3 and TRBJ2-7; 8 positions match TRBD2. The specimen sequenced was CD4+ T cells from blood, cultured in vitro. CDR3 amino acids: CASSLTVTGGSYEQYF. In nucleotides, the CDR3 is TGTGCCAGCAGCTTAACCGTTACGGGAGGGTCCTACGAGCAGTACTTC.